This is a list of T cell receptor beta chains from one sample in a study of T cell responses to AZD1222 COVID-19 vaccine. The method was immunoSEQ multiplex PCR; TCRdb's version includes in-frame clones alone and lacks a portion of them. The table shows 180,000 or so clones, with 88% occurring only once. The source material was peripheral blood, sampled 28 days after the second AZD1222 dose. The receptors were sampled from an adult who received the AZD1222 COVID-19 vaccine. Each CDR3 is given with its conserved first and last residue. A D gene is named only where the DNA matches it firmly. Some rows mark clone size as missing; the rest say once, few, many or name a class of expanded clone.

v_gene: TRBV30; d_gene: TRBD1; abundance: .; j_gene: TRBJ2-2; CDR3aa: CAWSGLGTGFLGELFF; CDR3nt: TGTGCCTGGAGTGGACTCGGGACAGGGTTTCTCGGGGAGCTGTTTTTT
v_gene: TRBV18; d_gene: .; abundance: .; j_gene: TRBJ2-4; CDR3aa: CASSPQNPEGAKNIQYF; CDR3nt: TGTGCCAGCTCACCACAAAACCCGGAGGGGGCCAAAAACATTCAGTACTTC
v_gene: TRBV6-5; d_gene: TRBD1; abundance: once; j_gene: TRBJ1-5; CDR3aa: CASRPSGQGDQPQHF; CDR3nt: TGTGCCAGTCGGCCGAGTGGACAGGGGGACCAGCCCCAGCATTTT
v_gene: TRBV12-3/TRBV12-4; d_gene: .; abundance: .; j_gene: TRBJ2-7; CDR3aa: CASSFGIGQYF; CDR3nt: TGTGCCAGCAGTTTTGGGATTGGGCAGTACTTC
v_gene: TRBV19; d_gene: TRBD1; abundance: .; j_gene: TRBJ1-3; CDR3aa: CASKTSGTGGPGNTIYF; CDR3nt: TGTGCCAGCAAAACCTCCGGGACAGGGGGCCCTGGAAACACCATATATTTT
v_gene: TRBV2; d_gene: .; abundance: few; j_gene: TRBJ1-2; CDR3aa: CASSEKGYGYTF; CDR3nt: TGTGCCAGCAGTGAAAAGGGGTATGGCTACACCTTC
v_gene: TRBV6-2/TRBV6-3; d_gene: .; abundance: .; j_gene: TRBJ2-7; CDR3aa: CASSYSSRLSYEQYF; CDR3nt: TGTGCCAGCAGTTACTCCTCGCGACTGTCCTACGAGCAGTACTTC
v_gene: TRBV14; d_gene: TRBD1; abundance: .; j_gene: TRBJ1-1; CDR3aa: CASSQDHGTGGAEAFF; CDR3nt: TGTGCCAGCAGCCAAGATCACGGGACAGGGGGTGCTGAAGCTTTCTTT
v_gene: TRBV6-2/TRBV6-3; d_gene: .; abundance: .; j_gene: TRBJ2-7; CDR3aa: CASSYDSEQYF; CDR3nt: TGTGCCAGCAGTTACGATTCCGAGCAGTACTTC
v_gene: TRBV7-8; d_gene: TRBD1; abundance: .; j_gene: TRBJ2-1; CDR3aa: CASTDRGLVNNEQFF; CDR3nt: TGTGCCAGCACCGACAGGGGACTCGTCAACAATGAGCAGTTCTTC
v_gene: TRBV6-4; d_gene: .; abundance: .; j_gene: TRBJ1-2; CDR3aa: CASSDGGYGYTF; CDR3nt: TGTGCCAGCAGTGACGGCGGTTATGGCTACACCTTC
v_gene: TRBV3-1/TRBV3-2; d_gene: TRBD1; abundance: .; j_gene: TRBJ1-5; CDR3aa: CASSRTGDNQPQHF; CDR3nt: TGTGCCAGCAGCCGGACAGGGGACAATCAGCCCCAGCATTTT
v_gene: TRBV19; d_gene: TRBD2; abundance: few; j_gene: TRBJ2-1; CDR3aa: CATYPLAGGGIDEQFF; CDR3nt: TGTGCCACCTACCCCCTAGCGGGAGGGGGTATCGATGAGCAGTTCTTC
v_gene: TRBV7-9; d_gene: .; abundance: .; j_gene: TRBJ2-1; CDR3aa: CASSKAGFNEQFF; CDR3nt: TGTGCCAGCTCCAAGGCAGGGTTCAATGAGCAGTTCTTC
v_gene: TRBV20-1; d_gene: .; abundance: .; j_gene: TRBJ1-4; CDR3aa: CSASPGQSTNEKLFF; CDR3nt: TGCAGTGCTAGTCCGGGACAATCAACTAATGAAAAACTGTTTTTT
v_gene: TRBV9; d_gene: .; abundance: .; j_gene: TRBJ2-5; CDR3aa: CASSVRSGSETQYF; CDR3nt: TGTGCCAGCAGCGTGAGATCGGGGTCTGAGACCCAGTACTTC
v_gene: TRBV9; d_gene: TRBD1; abundance: .; j_gene: TRBJ1-6; CDR3aa: CASSPEVGTENSPLHF; CDR3nt: TGTGCCAGCAGCCCAGAGGTAGGGACAGAAAATTCACCCCTCCACTTT
v_gene: TRBV6-4; d_gene: TRBD2; abundance: .; j_gene: TRBJ2-2; CDR3aa: CASLKSGRMTTGELFF; CDR3nt: TGTGCCAGCCTAAAATCCGGGAGGATGACCACCGGGGAGCTGTTTTTT